This T cell receptor beta chain was found in a study of T cells in Graves' hyperthyroidism and ophthalmopathy. General study results and limits: Most expanded thyroid clonotypes above 0.001 recurred in blood. A model of 13 V-J features distinguished ophthalmopathy from stable hyperthyroidism.

The table lists this clonotype with many counts. The antigen is not known. RNA transcripts served as the template for amplifying TCR beta CDR3 regions. HTBI primers were used for first-round RT-PCR of the TCR CDR3. TCRdb recomputed calls from the multiplex PCR reads with MiXCR, one row per CDR3 protein. The sample has about 280,000 distinct CDR3 sequences, about 25% seen once. CDR3 size: 15 residues. V lost 3 bases and J lost 0, with 12 bases in between. In germline, CDR1 is MNHEY, CDR2 SVGAGI. The sequencing input was blood. The TCR originated in a man in his forties with Graves' hyperthyroidism that later progressed to Graves' ophthalmopathy. The chain employs TRBV6-5 and TRBJ2-7, with D unclear. CDR3 residues: CASSYWPGGSYEQYF. CDR3 DNA: TGTGCCAGCAGTTATTGGCCCGGCGGCTCCTACGAGCAGTACTTC.